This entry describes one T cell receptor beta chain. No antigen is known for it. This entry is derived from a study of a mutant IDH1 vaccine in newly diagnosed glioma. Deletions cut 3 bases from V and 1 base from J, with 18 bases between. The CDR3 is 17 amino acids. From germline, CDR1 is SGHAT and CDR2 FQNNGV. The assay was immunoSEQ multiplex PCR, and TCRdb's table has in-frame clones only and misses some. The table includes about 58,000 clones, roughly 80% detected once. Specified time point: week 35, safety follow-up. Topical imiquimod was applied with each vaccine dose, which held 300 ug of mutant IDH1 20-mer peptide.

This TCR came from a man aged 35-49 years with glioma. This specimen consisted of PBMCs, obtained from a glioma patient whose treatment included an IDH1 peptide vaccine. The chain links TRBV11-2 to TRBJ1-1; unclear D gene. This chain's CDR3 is CASSLSQLGYSNTEAFF. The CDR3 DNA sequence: TGTGCCAGCAGCTTGTCCCAGCTGGGTTATTCGAACACTGAAGCTTTCTTT. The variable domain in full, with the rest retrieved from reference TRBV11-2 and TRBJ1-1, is EAGVAQSPRYKIIEKRQSVAFWCNPISGHATLYWYQQILGQGPKLLIQFQNNGVVDDSQLPKDRFSAERLKGVDSTLKIQPAKLEDSAVYLCASSLSQLGYSNTEAFFGQGTRLTVV.